Reported below is one T cell receptor (beta chain). The entry originates in a study of blood T cell repertoires in COVID-19. Study-wide context: Acute-phase and convalescent COVID-19 samples originated in the United States, Italy and Spain.

This CDR3 is built from 16 residues. Trimming removed 0 bases at V and 4 bases at J, with 16 bases between. Germline V gene lookup returns CDR1 MGHRA and CDR2 YSYEKL. Profiled with immunoSEQ multiplex PCR; TCRdb holds only in-frame clones, not every one. The table has 200,000 or so clones, roughly nine tenths seen once. In terms of age and location, participants ranged from roughly 18 to 100 years and lived in about two dozen US areas. The clonotype was recovered from a woman aged 18-30 years who had recovered from COVID-19. This chain uses TRBV4-1 with TRBJ2-7; weak D call: TRBD1 (5 bases). The sample taken for sequencing was PBMCs or T cells enriched from blood (not recorded which). The CDR3 DNA reads TGCGCCAGCAGCCAAGATAGTAGGCAGGGTAGATACGAGCAGTACTTC. Its translation: CASSQDSRQGRYEQYF.